What follows describes a single TCR beta chain. Its binding antigen is unknown. Base qualities are not recorded, but no much larger clone differs from it by a single base. Library generation was performed with the immunoSEQ multiplex PCR assay. TCRdb holds this immuneACCESS table with in-frame rearrangements only. Some clones are missing; in checked studies, unresolved V genes explain under half, and the rest has no known cause. Present in this sample are about 150,000 clones, 93% of which were seen just once. The top ten hold 2% to 2.5% of the sample. The data stem from a study of control samples from healthy donors and cancer patients (dated by TCRdb to the early 2020s). The receptor was derived from a man aged 45 to 65 in good health. What was sequenced was blood.

For the CDR3, the sequence is CARSGGRNTGELFF. At the DNA level, the sequence is TGTGCCAGATCTGGCGGGAGGAACACCGGGGAGCTGTTTTTT. Rearrangement joined TRBV3-1 (or the pseudogene TRBV3-2) to TRBJ2-2; TRBD2 lines up with 7 middle nucleotides. The CDR3 holds 14 amino acids from the cysteine to the phenylalanine. This entry keeps only the CDR3 DNA: 42 bases, framed from base 1. The V end gives up 9 bases and the J end 1 base, leaving 5 bases in the junction not matched to a gene. From a lookup of the germline V gene (reference sequence), CDR1 and CDR2 are LGHDT and YNNKEL.